This T cell receptor (beta chain) comes out of a study of T-cell reconstitution after alpha-beta-depleted transplantation in children listed by TCRdb under 2016. Notes on the research overall: Using TCR repertoire profiling, the study quantitatively followed how T-cell immune reconstitution unfolded in children after TCRalphabeta/CD19-depleted allogeneic hematopoietic cell transplantation. General conclusions and limits of the study: The high TCRbeta diversity at day 60 in some patients was ascribed to recipient T cells and intrathymic progenitors that had survived conditioning. The apparently early recovery of alphabetaT-cell counts about two months after transplant reportedly depended on only several hundred rapidly expanded clones that came from non-depleted graft cells. The frequencies of hyperexpanded clones fell over the following months, and after one year, T-cell counts and TCRbeta diversity were mostly attributed to newly produced T cells.

V has 0 bases trimmed and J has 2 bases trimmed; junction bases matching no gene number 13. The germline V gene specifies LGHNA as CDR1 and YSLEER as CDR2. The CDR3 contains 19 residues, cysteine and phenylalanine counted. Only the CDR3 region is kept as DNA, spanning 57 bases read in frame from base 1. Many counts were recorded for this clonotype. Its antigen is not yet known. No base quality values were provided; no much bigger clone lies one nucleotide off. Libraries came from PCR. Sequenced on an Illumina HiSeq 2500. TCR library preparation used molecular barcoding, with unique molecular identifiers applied to normalize quantification of the TCRbeta repertoire. In TCRdb, the public reads were trimmed at Q25 with fastp and aligned with MiXCR, with productive beta chains retained. Identical CDR3 protein sequences are pooled into one entry, listed with their most common genes and DNA. This sample comprises roughly 500,000 distinct CDR3 sequences, roughly a tenth of them detected only once. Around 2% of the sample rests with the top ten.

Per the publication, the treatment or condition label means: allogeneic hematopoietic cell transplantation with graft depleted of TCRalphabeta T cells and CD19 B cells. TCRalphabeta/CD19-depleted allogeneic hematopoietic cell grafts were given to the transplant recipients, all of whom were children. The receptor comes from a child aged 2 to 15 with inherited bone marrow failure, due to receive a stem cell transplant. The sequence is built from TRBV4-3 and TRBJ2-5; 9 central nucleotides agree with TRBD2. This sample comprised PBMCs, obtained before TCRalphabeta/CD19-depleted stem cell transplant. CDR3 reads: CASSQDRGRGRANQETQYF. The bases are TGCGCCAGCAGCCAAGATCGCGGTCGCGGGAGGGCCAATCAAGAGACCCAGTACTTC.